One and the same sample provided the 24 T cell receptor beta chains below, sequenced in a study of response to subunit inactivated influenza vaccine. In TCRdb, the RT-PCR reads were re-called with MiXCR into one record per CDR3 protein. This sample carries about 190,000 distinct CDR3 sequences, 14% of them seen once, and the ten largest clones take about 26%. This specimen was CD8+ T cells sorted from PBMCs, taken less than 6 days after vaccination. Every receptor here comes from a man aged 45-60 years who received an inactivated influenza vaccine.

The J gene is TRBJ1-6, the V gene TRBV5-1, with 7 bases aligning to TRBD1. This CDR3 comprises 14 residues. Germline V lookup: CDR1 SGHRS, CDR2 YFSETQ. Trimming took 0 bases from V and 8 from J; bases not matched to a gene: 2. The CDR3 protein is CASSLGQGDSPLHF. In DNA form, the CDR3 reads TGCGCCAGCAGCTTGGGGCAGGGGGATTCACCCCTCCACTTT.

V and J are TRBV25-1 and TRBJ1-2; the D gene is possibly TRBD1 (5 bases). This CDR3 has 18 amino acids. Germline V CDR1 and CDR2: MGHDK, SYGVNS. The V end lost 6 bases, the J end lost 5 bases, and 28 bases lay between the germline ends. The CDR3 loop reads CASRGRQKSDGRGYGYTF. CDR3 DNA sequence: TGTGCCAGCAGGGGAAGACAGAAATCGGACGGCCGGGGTTATGGCTACACCTTC.

The chain joins TRBV12-3 or TRBV12-4 to TRBJ2-5; D gene ambiguous. Trimming stripped 1 base from V and 5 bases from J, with 8 bases between. CDR3 size: 13 residues. The CDR3 sequence: CASSLVPTETQYF. In DNA form, the CDR3 reads TGTGCCAGCAGTTTAGTTCCGACCGAGACCCAGTACTTC.

This chain connects TRBV20-1 to TRBJ2-5; 8 bases match TRBD2. The J segment lost 4 bases and the V segment lost 0 bases, leaving 10 bases of the junction unmatched. This CDR3 comprises 16 residues. Germline CDR1 and CDR2: DFQATT and SNEGSKA (reference sequence). The CDR3 region has the DNA TGCAGTGCTAGAGATAGGACGGGGGGGCTGGTAGAGACCCAGTACTTC. Translating gives CSARDRTGGLVETQYF.

The genes are TRBV23-1 and TRBJ2-7, with D perhaps matching TRBD1 (6 bases). TRBV23-1 is labeled an ORF, and its function is uncertain. Trimming left V 3 bases short and J 6 bases short, with 12 bases between. The length of the CDR3 is 13 residues. The CDR3 DNA reads as TGCGCCAGCAGTCATCACGGGACACTCGAGCAGTACTTC. Amino acid sequence: CASSHHGTLEQYF.

In its sample, this clonotype was seen a few times. The chain joins TRBV4-3 to TRBJ1-3; D unresolved. Per germline, CDR1 LGHNA and CDR2 YSLEER. The CDR3 consists of 15 residues. V was trimmed by 0 bases and J by 4 bases, leaving 10 bases between them. CDR3 sequence reads: CASSQDDALGNTIYF. The CDR3 coding sequence is TGCGCCAGCAGCCAAGATGACGCTCTCGGAAACACCATATATTTT.

V gene TRBV10-2 combines with J gene TRBJ2-3, with D perhaps matching TRBD2 (6 bases). The CDR3 loop spans 14 amino acids. Trimming took 4 bases from V and 6 from J, leaving 14 bases between them. Germline assignment: CDR1 WSHSY and CDR2 SAAADI. The CDR3 loop reads CASSVRGPADTQYF. CDR3 DNA sequence: TGCGCCAGCAGTGTGCGGGGCCCCGCGGATACGCAGTATTTT.

In this sample, this clonotype turned up a few times. CDR3 region: CATRSGSEQFF. DNA of the CDR3: TGTGCCACCAGAAGCGGGAGTGAGCAGTTCTTC. J is TRBJ2-1 and V is TRBV27; TRBD2 matches 8 bases. CDR3 length: 11 amino acids. Per germline, CDR1 MNHEY and CDR2 SMNVEV (reference sequence). Trimming cost V 10 bases and J 9 bases; bases outside gene matches: 5.

This clonotype turned up a few times. The V gene is TRBV20-1, the J gene TRBJ1-2; D call uncertain. V was clipped by 5 bases and J by 5 bases, with 15 bases between them. The CDR3 spans 13 residues. Germline assignment: CDR1 DFQATT and CDR2 SNEGSKA (reference sequence). The DNA for the CDR3 is TGCAGTGCTGAGCTGAGCTCGAGGTATGGCTACACCTTC. This sequence encodes CSAELSSRYGYTF.

V gene TRBV7-9 combines with J gene TRBJ2-1, with a possible D match to TRBD1 (6 bases). Looked up from germline, CDR1 is SEHNR and CDR2 is FQNEAQ (reference sequence). This CDR3 is 15 amino acids long. Trimming took off 4 bases at V and 4 bases at J, with 14 bases between the two ends. In DNA form, the CDR3 reads TGTGCCAGCAGCTCAAGGTCCGGGACATACAATGAGCAGTTCTTC. Its protein is CASSSRSGTYNEQFF.

This clonotype has more than one count but fewer than ten. V and J are TRBV20-1 and TRBJ2-1, with D unclear. Trimming took 1 base from V and 8 from J, leaving 6 bases between them. The CDR3 consists of 11 residues. The germline CDR1 and CDR2 sequences are DFQATT and SNEGSKA (reference sequence). The CDR3 loop is CSARVGYEQFF. CDR3 DNA: TGCAGTGCTAGAGTAGGGTATGAGCAGTTCTTC.

This clonotype occurred a few times. The V and J genes are TRBV7-9 and TRBJ2-7; 8 nucleotides line up with TRBD2. Looked up from germline, CDR1 is SEHNR and CDR2 is FQNEAQ (reference sequence). CDR3 length: 16 amino acids. Trimming at V came to 5 bases and at J to 3 bases, leaving 12 bases not matched to a gene. The CDR3 DNA reads as TGTGCCAGCAGCCTCCTAATAGCGGGAACCCGCTACGAGCAGTACTTC. Its translation is CASSLLIAGTRYEQYF.

This clonotype was seen only a few times. This sequence joins TRBV12-3 or TRBV12-4 and TRBJ2-5; 7 bases line up with TRBD1. V dropped 0 bases and J dropped 4; count of bases not matched to a gene: 11. CDR3 length equals 17 residues. The CDR3 loop is CASSLALAAGGRETQYF. CDR3 bases: TGTGCCAGCAGTTTAGCGCTTGCGGCAGGGGGTCGAGAGACCCAGTACTTC.

This clonotype showed up just a few times. The chain joins TRBV12-3 or TRBV12-4 to TRBJ1-2; TRBD1 matches 7 bases. With V trimmed by 5 bases and J by 4 bases, 4 bases remained unmatched. The CDR3 is 13 amino acids. In DNA form, the CDR3 reads TGTGCCAGCAGTATGGGACAGCTCTATGGCTACACCTTC. This encodes CASSMGQLYGYTF.

The chain employs TRBV20-1 and TRBJ2-7; TRBD2 matches at 12 bases. The CDR3 runs to 12 residues. CDR1 and CDR2 from the germline V gene are DFQATT and SNEGSKA (reference sequence). In nucleotides, the CDR3 is TGCAGCCTGACTAGCGGGGGCTACGAGCAGTACTTC. Protein sequence: CSLTSGGYEQYF.

Many counts were recorded for this clonotype. This sequence joins TRBV2 and TRBJ2-5; the match to TRBD2 covers 8 bases. The germline V gene encodes CDR1 SNHLY and CDR2 FYNNEI. The V segment lost 6 bases and the J segment 5 bases; nucleotides outside the gene matches: 8. The CDR3 covers 14 residues. CDR3: CASRVAGSMETQYF. CDR3 in DNA: TGTGCCAGCAGGGTAGCGGGATCGATGGAGACCCAGTACTTC.

This clonotype has only a few counts. This rearrangement joins TRBV9 to TRBJ2-7, with 9 positions matching TRBD1. The trim removed 0 bases at V and 2 bases at J, leaving 9 bases unmatched. This CDR3 is 17 amino acids long. In germline, CDR1 is SGDLS, CDR2 YYNGEE. The CDR3 sequence is CASSVGRDRVETYEQYF. The CDR3 region has the DNA TGTGCCAGCAGCGTAGGTCGGGACAGGGTGGAAACCTACGAGCAGTACTTC.

In DNA form, the CDR3 reads TGCGCCAGCAGTGGAGGGACATCTAACACCGGGGAGCTGTTTTTT. Translated, it gives CASSGGTSNTGELFF. The chain combines TRBV10-1 with TRBJ2-2, with D possibly being TRBD1 (6 bases). The V end lost 4 bases, the J end lost 2 bases, and 11 bases lay between the germline ends. This CDR3 comprises 15 residues. Germline CDR1 is WNHNN and CDR2 is SYGVQD (reference sequence).

The V call is TRBV20-1, the J call TRBJ2-1; 11 bases align to TRBD2. The CDR3 runs 15 residues. CDR1 DFQATT and CDR2 SNEGSKA come from the germline V gene (reference sequence). The ends lost 1 base at V and 5 bases at J; junction bases unmatched: 4. The CDR3 is CSARGGLAVNNEQFF. The CDR3 DNA reads as TGCAGTGCTAGAGGGGGACTAGCGGTAAACAATGAGCAGTTCTTC.

This clonotype was counted ten times or more. The chain joins TRBV25-1 to TRBJ2-2; no definite D call. V lost 2 bases and J 4 bases, leaving 2 bases between the germline ends. The CDR3 is made up of 12 amino acids. The germline V gene has CDR1 MGHDK and CDR2 SYGVNS. CDR3 nucleotides: TGTGCCAGCAGTGAAGGCACCGGGGAGCTGTTTTTT. Encoded protein: CASSEGTGELFF.

A few counts support this clonotype. V and J are TRBV27 and TRBJ2-1; TRBD2 agrees at 9 bases. The J segment lost 7 bases and the V segment lost 8 bases, leaving 9 bases of the junction unmatched. This CDR3 has 14 amino acids. CDR1 and CDR2 (germline): MNHEY, SMNVEV (reference sequence). The CDR3 spells CASGPSGEGNEQFF. The CDR3 nucleotides are TGTGCCAGCGGCCCTAGCGGGGAAGGGAATGAGCAGTTCTTC.

This clonotype has a count of ten or more. This chain connects TRBV9 to TRBJ2-3, with D unclear. CDR1 SGDLS and CDR2 YYNGEE come from the germline V gene. The CDR3 length is 11 residues. Trimming stripped 0 bases from V and 5 bases from J, with 1 base between. As DNA, the CDR3 is TGTGCCAGCAGCGTAGGAGATACGCAGTATTTT. It codes for CASSVGDTQYF.

The sample holds a few counts of this clonotype. The chain couples TRBV29-1 to TRBJ2-7; 14 bases align to TRBD2. The ends lost 3 bases at V and 4 bases at J; junction bases unmatched: 8. Germline V lookup: CDR1 SQVTM, CDR2 ANQGSEA. This CDR3 has 16 residues. The CDR3 DNA sequence: TGCAGCGTTGACCATCCCGGGACTAGCGGGAGTTACGAGCAGTACTTC. Protein product: CSVDHPGTSGSYEQYF.

This clonotype was recorded at least ten times. The chain carries TRBV11-2 and TRBJ2-3, with D unresolved. CDR1 is SGHAT, CDR2 FQNNGV, per germline. The CDR3 has 15 amino acids. The V gene lost 3 bases and the J gene lost 5 bases, with 15 bases spanning the gap. The CDR3 here is CASSFPDRVGDTQYF. CDR3 DNA: TGTGCCAGCAGCTTCCCGGATAGGGTTGGAGATACGCAGTATTTT.